These 16 T cell receptor beta chains came from one sample sequenced in a study of regulatory and conventional T cells in RAG deficiency. Profiled with immunoSEQ multiplex PCR; TCRdb holds only in-frame clones, not every one. Among roughly 35,000 clones, approximately 90% were seen once, and the ten largest hold roughly 15%. The same sample was also used in a study of regulatory T cells. From that paper: The primer mix had 52 TRBV and 13 TRBJ primers.

Sequencing was done on a sample of CD8+ T cells sorted from blood. Receptors originate from a human donor in good health.

The chain uses TRBV6-1 and TRBJ2-2, with a weak D call TRBD1 (6 bases). The CDR3 is 14 residues long. Trimming took off 8 bases at V and 3 bases at J, with 13 bases between the two ends. Germline CDR1 MNHNS, CDR2 SASEGT. CDR3 amino acids: CASHRTDHTGELFF. The DNA for the CDR3 is TGTGCCAGCCATCGGACAGATCACACCGGGGAGCTGTTTTTT.

J is TRBJ1-5 and V is TRBV27; 9 nucleotides line up with TRBD1. The V and J ends lost 4 bases and 6 bases, in that order; junction bases with no gene match: 7. CDR3 size: 15 residues. Germline V gene data show CDR1 as MNHEY and CDR2 as SMNVEV (reference sequence). This CDR3 reads CASSSQGALGQPQHF. The CDR3 nucleotides are TGTGCCAGCAGTTCACAGGGGGCTTTGGGTCAGCCCCAGCATTTT.

The V and J genes are TRBV5-1 and TRBJ2-5; 9 positions match TRBD1. The CDR3 has 15 residues. J lost 4 bases, V lost 1 base, and 5 bases had no gene match. Germline V gene sequence: CDR1 SGHRS, CDR2 YFSETQ. The CDR3 DNA sequence: TGCGCCAGCAGCTTGTGGACAGGGGCCGTAGAGACCCAGTACTTC. As protein: CASSLWTGAVETQYF.

Comment on this clone: Different DNA sequences within this sample yield the same CDR3. The V gene is TRBV5-1, the J gene TRBJ2-5; no clear D gene. V was trimmed by 2 bases and J by 3 bases, leaving 2 bases between them. The CDR3 has 11 amino acids. The V gene's germline CDR1 is SGHRS and CDR2 YFSETQ. The CDR3 DNA reads TGCGCCAGCAGCTTTAAAGAGACCCAGTACTTC. This codes for CASSFKETQYF. Full variable domain (remainder filled in from reference TRBV5-1 and TRBJ2-5): KAGVTQTPRYLIKTRGQQVTLSCSPISGHRSVSWYQQTPGQGLQFLFEYFSETQRNKGNFPGRFSGRQFSNSRSEMNVSTLELGDSALYLCASSFKETQYFGPGTRLLVL.

This rearrangement joins TRBV18 to TRBJ2-7, with 14 positions matching TRBD2. Germline CDR1 and CDR2: KGHSH and LQKENI. The CDR3 consists of 16 residues. Trimming removed 3 bases from V and 3 bases from J; junction bases left unmatched: 4. CDR3 loop: CASSPRLAGGLYEQYF. The CDR3 nucleotides are TGTGCCAGCTCACCCAGACTAGCGGGAGGGCTCTACGAGCAGTACTTC.

CDR3 residues: CSARPDYEQYF. The CDR3 DNA follows: TGCAGTGCTAGGCCTGACTACGAGCAGTACTTC. This chain joins TRBV20-1 and TRBJ2-7, with unresolved D. Trimming cost V 3 bases and J 3 bases, with 6 bases left between them. The CDR3 length is 11 residues. Germline CDR1 DFQATT, CDR2 SNEGSKA (reference sequence).

V gene TRBV10-2 combines with J gene TRBJ2-7; D is unclear. Trimming pared 8 bases from V and 3 bases from J, leaving 17 bases between. Germline V CDR1 and CDR2: WSHSY, SAAADI. The length of the CDR3 is 14 residues. CDR3 protein: CASQGVDNLYEQYF. CDR3 DNA sequence: TGCGCCAGCCAAGGTGTAGACAATCTCTACGAGCAGTACTTC.

The chain combines TRBV6-1 with TRBJ1-5; D perhaps matches TRBD1 (5 bases). The germline gives CDR1 MNHNS, CDR2 SASEGT. Trimming stripped 6 bases from V and 2 bases from J, with 8 bases between. The CDR3 extends over 13 amino acids. For the CDR3, the DNA is TGTGCCAGCAGCAGGGTAGGCAATCAGCCCCAGCATTTT. It yields the protein CASSRVGNQPQHF.

The genes are TRBV18 and TRBJ2-3; D may be TRBD2 (6 bases). Germline-derived CDR1 and CDR2 are KGHSH and LQKENI. Trimming stripped 4 bases from V and 4 bases from J, with 6 bases between. This CDR3 region has 12 residues. CDR3 sequence (DNA): TGTGCCAGCTCACGGGGGGCAGATACGCAGTATTTT. Protein product: CASSRGADTQYF.

This rearrangement joins TRBV27 to TRBJ2-3; 9 bases agree with TRBD2. V shed 6 bases, J shed 6 bases, and the junction held 10 bases outside the gene matches. This CDR3 is 15 amino acids long. Germline V CDR1 and CDR2: MNHEY, SMNVEV (reference sequence). The CDR3 region is CASSITSGRDDTQYF. For the CDR3, the DNA is TGTGCCAGCAGCATTACTAGCGGGCGCGACGATACGCAGTATTTT.

This clone appeared a few times. For the CDR3, the DNA is TGTGCCAGTAGTATGGGCCTAGCGGAACTCTACGAGCAGTACTTC. Translation: CASSMGLAELYEQYF. The chain couples TRBV19 to TRBJ2-7; 7 bases fit TRBD2. The CDR3 length is 15 residues. Germline CDR1 and CDR2: LNHDA and SQIVND (reference sequence). V lost 3 bases and J lost 3; bases outside the gene matches: 8. Based on the CDR3 plus reference TRBV19 and TRBJ2-7, the full variable domain is DGGITQSPKYLFRKEGQNVTLSCEQNLNHDAMYWYRQDPGQGLRLIYYSQIVNDFQKGDIAEGYSVSREKKESFPLTVTSAQKNPTAFYLCASSMGLAELYEQYFGPGTRLTVT.

CDR3 sequence reads: CASSLGRLNEQFF. CDR3 nucleotide sequence: TGTGCCAGCAGCTTGGGCAGGCTGAATGAGCAGTTCTTC. This rearrangement joins TRBV11-1 to TRBJ2-1; D remains unclear. The germline V gene encodes CDR1 SGHAT and CDR2 FQDESV (reference sequence). This CDR3 has 13 residues. The V and J ends lost 3 bases and 7 bases respectively, with 10 bases between them.

Comment on this clone: Other DNA variants within this sample encode the same CDR3. The chain links TRBV15 to TRBJ1-1; the D is unclear. The CDR3 is 14 amino acids. V was cut by 0 bases and J by 4 bases, with 9 bases left in between. Germline V CDR1 and CDR2: LNHNV, YYDKDF (reference sequence). CDR3 sequence reads: CATSRDLRVTEAFF. In DNA form, the CDR3 reads TGTGCCACCAGCAGAGATTTGAGGGTCACTGAAGCTTTCTTT.

CDR3 nucleotides: TGCGCCAGCCGCAGACAGGGGGCCAGTGGCTACACCTTC. Translated, it gives CASRRQGASGYTF. The chain recombines TRBV5-1 with TRBJ1-2; 10 bases match TRBD1. The CDR3 extends over 13 amino acids. Germline CDR1 SGHRS, CDR2 YFSETQ. V shed 7 bases and J 7 bases; nucleotides not matched to a gene: 7.

This clone has a single count. The gene calls are TRBV14 and TRBJ1-1; 8 bases align to TRBD1. The CDR3 is 15 amino acids. V trimming: 4 bases; J trimming: 2 bases; junction bases outside the gene matches: 6. The germline V gene has CDR1 SGHDN and CDR2 FVKESK. CDR3 loop: CASSRGQGGNTEAFF. DNA of the CDR3: TGTGCCAGCAGCCGAGGACAGGGAGGTAACACTGAAGCTTTCTTT.

The V call is TRBV11-3, the J call TRBJ2-1, with D unclear. The CDR3 extends over 12 amino acids. V was clipped by 1 base and J by 10 bases, with 8 bases between them. Germline CDR1 SGHNT, CDR2 YENEEA. The DNA of the CDR3 is TGTGCCAGCAGCTTAGGTGGGTCCGAGCAGTTCTTC. The encoded protein is CASSLGGSEQFF. Full variable domain (rest looked up from reference TRBV11-3 and TRBJ2-1): EAGVVQSPRYKIIEKKQPVAFWCNPISGHNTLYWYLQNLGQGPELLIRYENEEAVDDSQLPKDRFSAERLKGVDSTLKIQPAELGDSAVYLCASSLGGSEQFFGPGTRLTVL.